The 10 T cell receptor beta chains presented below share a single source sample, sequenced in a study of early stage breast cancer tumors. The table came from immunoSEQ multiplex PCR; TCRdb's copy has only in-frame clones and leaves some out. The profile shows approximately 75,000 clones, approximately 80% of them singletons. Sequencing was performed on blood. The receptors stem from a person aged 35 to 50 with breast cancer.

This clone has just one count. The DNA for the CDR3 is TGTGCCATCAGTGTGATGGCGGGAGGGAGCAATGAGCAGTTCTTC. Translated, it gives CAISVMAGGSNEQFF. J is TRBJ2-1 and V is TRBV10-3; 9 nucleotides agree with TRBD2. Unmatched junction bases numbered 7, after V lost 4 bases and J lost 6 bases. The CDR3 consists of 15 residues. Germline values: CDR1 ENHRY, CDR2 SYGVKD.

This chain links TRBV4-1 with TRBJ2-6; D not certain. The V and J ends lost 3 bases and 0 bases respectively, with 18 bases between them. The CDR3 is 19 amino acids. CDR1 and CDR2 (germline): MGHRA, YSYEKL. The CDR3 nucleotides are TGCGCCAGCAGCCAGAATTTCGGCCAATATGGCTCTGGGGCCAACGTCCTGACTTTC. Translating it yields CASSQNFGQYGSGANVLTF.

The chain is built from TRBV19 and TRBJ2-1; 10 nucleotides align to TRBD2. V was pared by 2 bases and J by 8 bases, with 3 bases of the junction left unmatched. This CDR3 region has 14 residues. CDR1 and CDR2 (germline): LNHDA, SQIVND (reference sequence). The chain's CDR3 is CASSILAGDDEQFF. The CDR3 bases are TGTGCCAGTAGTATACTAGCGGGAGATGATGAGCAGTTCTTC.

The count of this clone is one. J is TRBJ1-1 and V is TRBV28; D is unclear. Looked up from germline, CDR1 is MDHEN and CDR2 is SYDVKM. CDR3 length: 14 amino acids. V was pared by 6 bases and J by 0 bases, with 11 bases between. CDR3 in DNA: TGTGCCAGCAGACTCGACGGATTGAACACTGAAGCTTTCTTT. Protein sequence: CASRLDGLNTEAFF.

This sequence joins TRBV30 and TRBJ2-1, with 13 bases aligning to TRBD2. The germline CDR1 and CDR2 sequences are GTSNPN and SVGIG (reference sequence). V was clipped by 6 bases and J by 6 bases; unmatched bases: 5. This CDR3 comprises 14 residues. This CDR3 reads CACTGLAGINEQFF. The CDR3 DNA reads as TGTGCCTGTACGGGACTAGCGGGAATCAATGAGCAGTTCTTC.

This clone was counted between two and nine times. The chain combines TRBV29-1 with TRBJ2-7; 7 bases agree with TRBD2. The CDR3 spans 14 residues. The trim removed 3 bases at V and 5 bases at J, leaving 10 bases unmatched. The germline CDR1 and CDR2 sequences are SQVTM and ANQGSEA. The CDR3 region is CSVETGGSYHEQYF. The CDR3 coding sequence is TGCAGCGTTGAGACGGGAGGCTCCTACCACGAGCAGTACTTC.

The chain has TRBV5-5 and TRBJ1-3; D unresolved. The V and J ends lost 0 bases and 1 base respectively, with 5 bases between them. The germline V gene has CDR1 SGHKS and CDR2 YYEKEE (reference sequence). The CDR3 has 14 residues. In nucleotides, the CDR3 is TGTGCCAGCAGCTTGGGGACTTCTGGAAACACCATATATTTT. As protein: CASSLGTSGNTIYF.

The gene calls are TRBV7-9 and TRBJ2-2, with 11 bases matching TRBD2. V was clipped by 3 bases and J by 1 base; unmatched bases: 4. The CDR3 is 17 amino acids. CDR1 SEHNR and CDR2 FQNEAQ come from the germline V gene (reference sequence). The CDR3 DNA reads as TGTGCCAGCAGCTTTATGGGGACTAGCGGGAACACCGGGGAGCTGTTTTTT. Amino acids: CASSFMGTSGNTGELFF.

The rearrangement links TRBV28 to TRBJ2-6, with D unresolved. The germline V gene has CDR1 MDHEN and CDR2 SYDVKM. Deletions cut 5 bases from V and 4 bases from J, with 6 bases between. CDR3 length: 13 residues. This CDR3 is CASSPSGANVLTF. CDR3 DNA sequence: TGTGCCAGCAGTCCCTCCGGGGCCAACGTCCTGACTTTC.

This chain's CDR3 is CAWSGGGNAWSGYTF. CDR3 coding DNA: TGTGCCTGGAGTGGTGGTGGAAATGCCTGGAGTGGCTACACCTTC. The rearrangement links TRBV30 to TRBJ1-2, with no clear D. CDR3 length equals 15 residues. Germline assignment: CDR1 GTSNPN and CDR2 SVGIG (reference sequence). The V end was cut by 1 base, the J end by 7 bases, with 19 bases between.